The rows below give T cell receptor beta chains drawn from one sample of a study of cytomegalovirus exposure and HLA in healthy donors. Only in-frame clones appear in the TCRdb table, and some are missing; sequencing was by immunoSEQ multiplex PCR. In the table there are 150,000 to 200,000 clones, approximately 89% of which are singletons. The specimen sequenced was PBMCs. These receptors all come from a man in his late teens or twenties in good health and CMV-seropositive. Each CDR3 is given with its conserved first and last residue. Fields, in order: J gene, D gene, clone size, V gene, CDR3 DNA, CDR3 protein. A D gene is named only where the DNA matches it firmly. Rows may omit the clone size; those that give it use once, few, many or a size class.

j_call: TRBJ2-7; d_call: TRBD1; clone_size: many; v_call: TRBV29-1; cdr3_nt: TGCAGCGTTGCCAGGGGGAACCGGGACGAGCAGTACTTC; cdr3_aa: CSVARGNRDEQYF
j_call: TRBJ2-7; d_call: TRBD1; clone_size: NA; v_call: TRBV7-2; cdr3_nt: TGTGCCAGCAGCCTCAGCAGGGGGCTCACCTACGAGCAGTACTTC; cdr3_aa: CASSLSRGLTYEQYF
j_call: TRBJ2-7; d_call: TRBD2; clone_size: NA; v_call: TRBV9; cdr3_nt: TGTGCCAGCAGCCCCCGCCGGGGGGCCTACGAGCAGTACTTC; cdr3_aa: CASSPRRGAYEQYF
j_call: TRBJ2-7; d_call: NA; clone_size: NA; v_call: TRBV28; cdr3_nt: TGTGCCAGCAGTTCCGCGGGATCGTTCGACTACGAGCAGTACTTC; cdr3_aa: CASSSAGSFDYEQYF
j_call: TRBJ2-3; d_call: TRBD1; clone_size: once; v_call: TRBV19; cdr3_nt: TGTGCCAGTAGTACTGAACAGGGGTTGGCGCAGTATTTT; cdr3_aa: CASSTEQGLAQYF
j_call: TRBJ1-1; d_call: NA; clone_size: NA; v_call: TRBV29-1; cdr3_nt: TGCAGCTCCCAAGGGGGGGCGAGCCCTGAAGCTTTCTTT; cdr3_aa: CSSQGGASPEAFF
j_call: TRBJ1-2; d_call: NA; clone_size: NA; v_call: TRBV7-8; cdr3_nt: TGTGCCAGCAGCTCGAGTATTAGGGGTTCGCCCTATGGCTACACCTTC; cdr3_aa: CASSSSIRGSPYGYTF
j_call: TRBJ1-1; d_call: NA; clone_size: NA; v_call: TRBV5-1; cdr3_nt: TGCGCCAGCAGCTCACTCTTGAACACTGAAGCTTTCTTT; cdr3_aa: CASSSLLNTEAFF
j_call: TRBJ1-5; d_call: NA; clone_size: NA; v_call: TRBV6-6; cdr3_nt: TGTGCCGCGGGCATTAGCAATCAGCCCCAGCATTTT; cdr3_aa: CAAGISNQPQHF
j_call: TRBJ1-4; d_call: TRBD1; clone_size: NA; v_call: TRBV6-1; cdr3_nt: TGTGCCAGCAGTGTCAGGGGGGCAGGTGAAAAACTGTTTTTT; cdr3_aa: CASSVRGAGEKLFF
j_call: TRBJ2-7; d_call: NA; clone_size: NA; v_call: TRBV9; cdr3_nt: TGTGCCAGCAGCGGCTCCGGGCAGGGCCTACGTTTC; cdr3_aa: CASSGSGQGLRF
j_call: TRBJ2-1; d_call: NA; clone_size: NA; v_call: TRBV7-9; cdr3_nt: TGTGCCAGCAGCCCTTCGGCGGGAATAAATGAGCAGTTCTTC; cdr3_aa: CASSPSAGINEQFF
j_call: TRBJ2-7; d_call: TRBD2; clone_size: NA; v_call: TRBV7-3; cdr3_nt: TGTGCCAGCAGCTTAAATAGGGCGGGAGGCCGAAGCGAGCAGTACTTC; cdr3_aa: CASSLNRAGGRSEQYF
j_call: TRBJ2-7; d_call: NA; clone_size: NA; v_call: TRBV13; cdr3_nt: TGTGCCAGCAGCTTAGGAAGGGGTTACGAGCAGTACTTC; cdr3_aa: CASSLGRGYEQYF
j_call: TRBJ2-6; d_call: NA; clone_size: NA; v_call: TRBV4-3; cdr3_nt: TGCGCCAGCAGCCAAGACACCCAGGGTAGTGGGGCCAACGTCCTGACTTTC; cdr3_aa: CASSQDTQGSGANVLTF